This T cell receptor beta chain was found in a study of blood T cell repertoires in COVID-19. Libraries were prepared by immunoSEQ multiplex PCR; TCRdb keeps only in-frame clonotypes and omits some of them. The repertoire holds a few hundred thousand clones, with approximately 90% as singletons. The sequence was collected from a woman aged 18-29 years who had recovered from COVID-19. The material sequenced was PBMCs or T cells enriched from blood (not recorded which).

CDR3 coding DNA: TGTGCCTGGAGTGTAGGAAGCGGGTCCTACAATGAGCAGTTCTTC. Amino acid sequence: CAWSVGSGSYNEQFF. The chain employs TRBV30 and TRBJ2-1; TRBD2 might be the D (6 bases). The CDR3 spans 15 residues. V was pared by 0 bases and J by 1 base, with 10 bases between. The germline CDR1 and CDR2 sequences are GTSNPN and SVGIG (reference sequence).